What follows is one T cell receptor (beta chain) and its context. The CDR3 is made up of 14 amino acids. V lost 4 bases to trimming and J lost 5 bases, with 17 bases between them. Germline V CDR1 and CDR2: SQVTM, ANQGSEA. Original analysis: Amplifying reference gene primers gave estimates of nucleated cell counts. The data were produced by immunoSEQ multiplex PCR, yet TCRdb's version contains in-frame clones alone and is incomplete. That table supplies the V and J calls and clone size; D and trimming were determined from the DNA. The sample includes 200,000 or so clones, less than 90% of them seen just once. This sample was taken from a study of blood T cell repertoires in COVID-19. Looking at the study overall: Some COVID-19 samples were acute and others convalescent; all came from the United States, Italy and Spain. The cDNA or gDNA used as material had been derived from T cells, B-cell-depleted T cells, or PBMCs.

The receptor comes from a man aged 35-49 years with active or convalescent COVID-19. The sequencing input was peripheral blood. The chain is built from TRBV29-1 and TRBJ1-1, with D possibly matching TRBD1 (6 bases). The DNA for the CDR3 is TGCAGCGTTGCTCATCAGGGGCGAGGGACTGAAGCTTTCTTT. Translating gives CSVAHQGRGTEAFF.